This entry lists 23 T cell receptor beta chains sequenced from one sample in a study of blood T cell repertoires in COVID-19. Sequenced by immunoSEQ multiplex PCR; TCRdb stores in-frame clones only, minus some. The top ten hold 10% of the sample, which has 100,000 or so clones, 81% seen once. Sequenced material: peripheral blood. The receptors derive from a human donor in a cohort sampled during active COVID-19.

The chain recombines TRBV5-6 with TRBJ2-1, with TRBD2 matching over 8 bases. The trim removed 5 bases at V and 4 bases at J, leaving 8 bases unmatched. Germline V gives CDR1 SGHDT, CDR2 YYEEEE. The CDR3 totals 15 residues. The CDR3 DNA reads TGTGCCAGCAGGGGGTCGGCTAGCGGGTACAATGAGCAGTTCTTC. As protein: CASRGSASGYNEQFF.

This rearrangement joins TRBV5-1 to TRBJ1-1; 9 bases map to TRBD1. Germline V CDR1 and CDR2: SGHRS, YFSETQ. V dropped 4 bases and J dropped 8; count of bases not matched to a gene: 12. There are 15 residues in the CDR3. In nucleotides, the CDR3 is TGCGCCAGCAGCAACGACGGGACAGGGAATCTAGAAGCTTTCTTT. Translating gives CASSNDGTGNLEAFF.

The rearrangement uses TRBV5-1 and TRBJ2-7; 11 bases line up with TRBD2. The V segment lost 3 bases and the J segment 4 bases; nucleotides outside the gene matches: 6. CDR1 and CDR2 from the germline V gene are SGHRS and YFSETQ. The CDR3 is made up of 15 amino acids. CDR3 sequence (DNA): TGCGCCAGCAGCTCTCTAGCGGGAGGTAAGTACGAGCAGTACTTC. Translation gives CASSSLAGGKYEQYF.

The gene calls are TRBV7-9 and TRBJ1-1, with D possibly matching TRBD1 (5 bases). V lost 2 bases and J 2 bases, leaving 12 bases between the germline ends. This CDR3 comprises 15 residues. Germline CDR1 reads SEHNR; CDR2 reads FQNEAQ (reference sequence). CDR3 residues: CASSLYIGTNTEAFF. The DNA for the CDR3 is TGTGCCAGCAGCTTATACATAGGGACTAACACTGAAGCTTTCTTT.

For this clone: One junction end does not reproduce the germline sequence, and a read error may be involved. The chain carries TRBV7-7 and TRBJ1-5, with 11 bases aligning to TRBD1. Germline CDR1 and CDR2: SSHAT and FNYEAQ (reference sequence). The CDR3 has 17 amino acids. The CDR3 coding sequence is TGTGCTAGCAGCTCCGGGACAGGGGGATTGGGCAATCAGCCCCAGCATTTT. Translating gives CASSSGTGGLGNQPQHF.

The chain uses TRBV19 and TRBJ1-1; 7 bases match TRBD1. CDR3 length equals 13 residues. Germline-derived CDR1 and CDR2 are LNHDA and SQIVND (reference sequence). Losses at the gene ends were 3 bases for V and 5 bases for J; bases not matched to a gene: 3. The CDR3 is CASSIDRDTEAFF. Written as DNA, the CDR3 is TGTGCCAGTAGTATTGACAGGGATACTGAAGCTTTCTTT.

The CDR3 is CASSQTSARTDTQYF. In nucleotides, the CDR3 is TGTGCCAGCAGCCAGACTAGCGCGCGCACAGATACGCAGTATTTT. The chain uses TRBV13 and TRBJ2-3; 8 nucleotides line up with TRBD2. The germline CDR1 and CDR2 sequences are PRHDT and FYEKMQ (reference sequence). This CDR3 has 15 residues. With V trimmed by 5 bases and J by 1 base, 5 bases remained unmatched.

The chain couples TRBV7-8 to TRBJ2-1; 9 bases are shared with TRBD1. CDR3 length: 15 amino acids. The junction had 11 bases not matched to a gene; V was cut back by 5 bases and J by 9 bases. The germline CDR1 and CDR2 sequences are SGHVS and FQNEAQ. The CDR3 spells CASSPRPGQGAEQFF. DNA of the CDR3: TGTGCCAGCAGCCCAAGACCGGGACAGGGAGCTGAGCAGTTCTTC.

The V gene is TRBV19, the J gene TRBJ2-7; TRBD1 agrees at 9 bases. With V trimmed by 3 bases and J by 2 bases, 5 bases remained unmatched. This CDR3 comprises 15 residues. Germline CDR1 LNHDA, CDR2 SQIVND (reference sequence). The CDR3 spells CASSIGTGFPYEQYF. The CDR3 DNA sequence: TGTGCCAGTAGTATCGGGACAGGGTTTCCCTACGAGCAGTACTTC. Filled out from reference TRBV19 and TRBJ2-7, the complete variable domain reads DGGITQSPKYLFRKEGQNVTLSCEQNLNHDAMYWYRQDPGQGLRLIYYSQIVNDFQKGDIAEGYSVSREKKESFPLTVTSAQKNPTAFYLCASSIGTGFPYEQYFGPGTRLTVT.

In this sample, this clone turned up once. The chain links TRBV7-2 to TRBJ2-3; D not resolved. V lost 4 bases, J lost 5 bases, and 4 bases lay in between. The CDR3 consists of 11 residues. Germline loops: CDR1 SGHTA, CDR2 FQGNSA. The chain's CDR3 is CASSYKDTQYF. The DNA for the CDR3 is TGTGCCAGCAGCTACAAAGATACGCAGTATTTT.

J is TRBJ2-3 and V is TRBV18; 8 bases map to TRBD1. Germline assignment: CDR1 KGHSH and CDR2 LQKENI. The CDR3 runs 18 residues. V gave up 1 base and J gave up 2 bases; unmatched junction bases: 11. Written as DNA, the CDR3 is TGTGCCAGCTCACCACGCCTTAAGGACAGGGAAGTCACAGATACGCAGTATTTT. Translating gives CASSPRLKDREVTDTQYF.

The V gene is TRBV19, the J gene TRBJ1-4; D not resolved. V was pared by 0 bases and J by 11 bases, with 10 bases between. The CDR3 contains 13 residues. The germline CDR1 and CDR2 sequences are LNHDA and SQIVND (reference sequence). CDR3 protein: CASSIDGREKLFF. The DNA of the CDR3 is TGTGCCAGTAGTATAGATGGGCGGGAGAAACTGTTTTTT.

This chain connects TRBV11-2 to TRBJ2-5; 15 bases are shared with TRBD2. Germline CDR1 is SGHAT and CDR2 is FQNNGV. With V trimmed by 5 bases and J by 7 bases, 8 bases remained unmatched. The CDR3 loop spans 16 amino acids. DNA of the CDR3: TGTGCCAGCAGCCCGGGGACTAGCGGGGGGAGGGGGACCCAGTACTTC. Its protein is CASSPGTSGGRGTQYF.

The rearrangement uses TRBV27 and TRBJ1-6, with D perhaps matching TRBD1 (6 bases). The V end lost 3 bases, the J end lost 6 bases, and 18 bases lay between the germline ends. Germline V gene lookup returns CDR1 MNHEY and CDR2 SMNVEV (reference sequence). The length of the CDR3 is 17 residues. The CDR3 coding sequence is TGTGCCAGCAGTTTGCCCCCAGGGGACCGACTTAATTCACCCCTCCACTTT. Protein product: CASSLPPGDRLNSPLHF.

The chain has TRBV20-1 and TRBJ1-1; D possibly corresponds to TRBD1 (6 bases). V lost 3 bases to trimming and J lost 9 bases, with 11 bases between them. Germline V gives CDR1 DFQATT, CDR2 SNEGSKA (reference sequence). CDR3 length equals 11 residues. The CDR3 DNA sequence: TGCAGTGCTAGCTTCCGGGACAAAGCTTTCTTT. The encoded protein is CSASFRDKAFF.

The V gene is TRBV12-3 or TRBV12-4, the J gene TRBJ1-4, with D tentatively TRBD1 (5 bases). The CDR3 has 13 residues. Trimming took off 1 base at V and 7 bases at J, with 7 bases between the two ends. The CDR3, as DNA: TGTGCCAGCAGTTTAGGGGGCGTTGAAAAACTGTTTTTT. Its translation: CASSLGGVEKLFF.

The chain recombines TRBV9 with TRBJ1-2, with unresolved D. The CDR3 contains 13 residues. The V gene's germline CDR1 is SGDLS and CDR2 YYNGEE. Trimming cost V 2 bases and J 4 bases, with 9 bases left between them. CDR3 bases: TGTGCCAGCAGCGTTGAGGGTACCTATGGCTACACCTTC. Protein: CASSVEGTYGYTF.

This chain links TRBV19 with TRBJ2-1; 9 bases are shared with TRBD2. This CDR3 contains 16 residues. Germline V CDR1 and CDR2: LNHDA, SQIVND (reference sequence). V shed 2 bases, J shed 7 bases, and the junction held 9 bases outside the gene matches. This chain's CDR3 is CASSINRGRAINEQFF. The DNA of the CDR3 is TGTGCCAGTAGTATAAATCGCGGGAGGGCCATAAATGAGCAGTTCTTC.

The chain is built from TRBV18 and TRBJ1-2; D may be TRBD1 (5 bases). This CDR3 is built from 15 residues. Per the germline V gene, CDR1 is KGHSH and CDR2 is LQKENI. Trimming removed 3 bases from V and 0 bases from J, with 11 bases in between. Written as DNA, the CDR3 is TGTGCCAGCTCACCGACAACAGGTTCTAACTATGGCTACACCTTC. It yields the protein CASSPTTGSNYGYTF.

This clone appeared a few times. The V and J genes are TRBV25-1 and TRBJ1-1; the D gene is possibly TRBD1 (6 bases). Germline assignment: CDR1 MGHDK and CDR2 SYGVNS. The length of the CDR3 is 13 residues. Deletions cut 5 bases from V and 3 bases from J, with 10 bases between. DNA of the CDR3: TGTGCCAGCAGTTTTGGGGGCTACACTGAAGCTTTCTTT. It translates to CASSFGGYTEAFF.

The chain couples TRBV27 to TRBJ2-7; no clear D. V was clipped by 6 bases and J by 0 bases, with 9 bases between them. The CDR3 sequence is 13 residues long. CDR1 and CDR2 from the germline V gene are MNHEY and SMNVEV (reference sequence). DNA of the CDR3: TGTGCCAGCAGGTTTGGGCCCTCCTACGAGCAGTACTTC. It encodes CASRFGPSYEQYF.

This clone was observed a single time. V and J are TRBV19 and TRBJ2-7; D is perhaps TRBD1 (6 bases). CDR1 is LNHDA, CDR2 SQIVND, per germline (reference sequence). The CDR3 runs 14 residues. The V end was cut by 0 bases, the J end by 2 bases, with 8 bases between. CDR3 bases: TGTGCCAGTAGTATAGATAAGGGGGCCTACGAGCAGTACTTC. Translated: CASSIDKGAYEQYF.

This clone was recorded once. The chain employs TRBV5-1 and TRBJ2-1; 7 bases agree with TRBD2. Per the germline V gene, CDR1 is SGHRS and CDR2 is YFSETQ. The CDR3 runs to 16 residues. V lost 2 bases to trimming and J lost 5 bases; unmatched junction nucleotides: 10. The CDR3 is CASSLRAGALNNEQFF. In DNA form, the CDR3 reads TGCGCCAGCAGCTTAAGGGCGGGAGCTTTGAACAATGAGCAGTTCTTC.